Each of the 26 T cell receptor beta chains below was sequenced from the same sample in a study of T-cell reconstitution after alpha-beta-depleted transplantation in children. Preparing the TCRbeta library involved the use of unique molecular identifiers. TCRdb analysed the PCR reads with MiXCR anew, one entry per CDR3 protein. This sample has under 75,000 distinct CDR3 sequences, with roughly 11% found just once. This sample comprised PBMCs, obtained before TCRalphabeta/CD19-depleted stem cell transplant. The receptors derive from a boy between 10 and 17 years old with acute myeloid leukemia, due to receive a stem cell transplant.

This clonotype appeared many times. The chain links TRBV12-3 or TRBV12-4 to TRBJ2-5; tentative D call: TRBD2 (6 bases). Trimming shortened V by 2 bases and J by 4 bases, and 8 bases separated the two germline ends. This CDR3 is built from 13 residues. This CDR3 reads CASSLLGGETQYF. For the CDR3, the DNA is TGTGCCAGCAGTTTACTGGGGGGAGAGACCCAGTACTTC.

This clonotype appeared many times. The chain employs TRBV4-2 and TRBJ2-3, with D tentatively TRBD2 (5 bases). The germline CDR1 and CDR2 sequences are LGHNA and YNFKEQ. Deletions cut 0 bases from V and 12 bases from J, with 10 bases between. The CDR3 covers 12 residues. The CDR3 sequence: CASSQDGERQYF. In DNA, the CDR3 is TGTGCCAGCAGCCAAGATGGGGAGCGTCAGTATTTT.

This clonotype was detected many times. V gene TRBV21-1 combines with J gene TRBJ2-7; the table's D call TRBD1 went unverified against the DNA. TRBV21-1 is reported as a pseudogene. The CDR3 totals 14 residues. The CDR3 sequence is CAGRSGQGDYEQYF. CDR3 sequence (DNA): TGTGCCGGGAGATCCGGACAGGGGGACTACGAGCAGTACTTC.

This clonotype was detected many times. V gene TRBV5-1 combines with J gene TRBJ2-2, with D perhaps matching TRBD1 (7 bases). V dropped 1 base and J dropped 4 bases, with 17 bases sitting between them. Germline lookup yields CDR1 SGHRS and CDR2 YFSETQ. This CDR3 is 17 amino acids long. The DNA of the CDR3 is TGCGCCAGCAGCTTGTTTGGGCGGGACAGCATCACCGGGGAGCTGTTTTTT. Its protein is CASSLFGRDSITGELFF.

This clonotype was observed a handful of times. The chain is built from TRBV5-6 and TRBJ2-2, with 8 bases identical to TRBD1. V was pared by 3 bases and J by 5 bases, with 6 bases of the junction left unmatched. The CDR3 consists of 15 residues. Germline V gives CDR1 SGHDT, CDR2 YYEEEE. The CDR3 sequence is CASSSRTGWTGELFF. CDR3 in DNA: TGTGCCAGCAGCTCTAGGACAGGGTGGACCGGGGAGCTGTTTTTT. Complete variable domain (other parts from reference TRBV5-6 and TRBJ2-2): DAGVTQSPTHLIKTRGQQVTLRCSPKSGHDTVSWYQQALGQGPQFIFQYYEEEERQRGNFPDRFSGHQFPNYSSELNVNALLLGDSALYLCASSSRTGWTGELFFGEGSRLTVL.

At least ten counts were recorded for this clonotype. This chain connects TRBV20-1 to TRBJ1-1, with D hard to call. CDR3 size: 12 residues. Per the germline V gene, CDR1 is DFQATT and CDR2 is SNEGSKA (reference sequence). Deletions cut 3 bases from V and 1 base from J, with 6 bases between. The CDR3 sequence is CSASQANTEAFF. CDR3 sequence (DNA): TGCAGTGCTAGTCAAGCGAACACTGAAGCTTTCTTT.

In the case of this clonotype: A much larger clone differs from this one at a single base, so this may be a read error. The chain couples TRBV6-1 to TRBJ1-2; D is ambiguous. This CDR3 has 17 amino acids. Per germline, CDR1 MNHNS and CDR2 SASEGT. CDR3 nucleotide sequence: TGTGCCAGCGCTCCAAGCCCCGGGAGACCCAGAGGGTATGGCTGCACCTTC. Amino acid sequence: CASAPSPGRPRGYGCTF.

This clonotype was found many times. The chain links TRBV3-1 to TRBJ2-7; perhaps D is TRBD1 or TRBD2 (5 bases each). Germline V gives CDR1 LGHDT, CDR2 YNNKEL (reference sequence). The CDR3 is made up of 14 amino acids. Trimming left V 3 bases short and J 2 bases short, with 11 bases between. CDR3 sequence reads: CASSQGVGTYEQYF. The CDR3 DNA sequence: TGTGCCAGCAGCCAGGGGGTAGGAACCTACGAGCAGTACTTC.

This clonotype was found many times. The chain combines TRBV7-9 with TRBJ1-5, with D tentatively TRBD1 (5 bases). The CDR3 loop spans 15 amino acids. Germline CDR1 SEHNR, CDR2 FQNEAQ (reference sequence). V lost 5 bases, J lost 7 bases, and 18 bases lay in between. The chain's CDR3 is CASSPRVGEGQPQHF. CDR3 nucleotides: TGTGCCAGCAGCCCCCGGGTGGGGGAAGGGCAGCCCCAGCATTTT.

In this sample, this clonotype turned up many times. This rearrangement joins TRBV15 to TRBJ2-5, with 7 positions matching TRBD2. Germline V lookup: CDR1 LNHNV, CDR2 YYDKDF (reference sequence). V trimming: 5 bases; J trimming: 1 base; junction bases outside the gene matches: 4. The CDR3 contains 14 residues. Written as DNA, the CDR3 is TGTGCCACCAGCGGAAGCGGGGTCCAAGAGACCCAGTACTTC. The encoded protein is CATSGSGVQETQYF.

This clonotype was detected ten times or more. This rearrangement joins TRBV3-1 to TRBJ2-7, with 13 bases matching TRBD2. V dropped 5 bases and J dropped 5; count of bases not matched to a gene: 12. The CDR3 is 17 residues long. The germline gives CDR1 LGHDT, CDR2 YNNKEL (reference sequence). CDR3 sequence: CASSFTSGRALGDEQYF. The CDR3 nucleotides read TGTGCCAGCAGCTTCACTAGCGGGAGGGCCTTGGGCGACGAGCAGTACTTC.

V usage is TRBV6-2 or TRBV6-3 and J usage is TRBJ2-1; 11 bases line up with TRBD2. Per the germline V gene, CDR1 is MNHEY and CDR2 is SVGEGT. J gave up 0 bases and V 7 bases, and 5 bases lay outside the gene matches. CDR3 size: 16 residues. CDR3 DNA sequence: TGTGCCAGCAATCGACTAGCGGGACTCTCCTACAATGAGCAGTTCTTC. This translates into CASNRLAGLSYNEQFF.

Many counts were recorded for this clonotype. The rearrangement links TRBV29-1 to TRBJ1-4; 12 bases match TRBD1. CDR3 length equals 16 residues. Germline V gene lookup returns CDR1 SQVTM and CDR2 ANQGSEA. With V trimmed by 4 bases and J by 4 bases, 7 bases remained unmatched. CDR3 bases: TGCAGCGTTGCCGGGACAGGGGGCCCGAATAATGAAAAACTGTTTTTT. Protein: CSVAGTGGPNNEKLFF.

This clonotype occurred many times. The V gene is TRBV18, the J gene TRBJ1-4, with D possibly TRBD1 on 6 matching bases. This CDR3 has 16 residues. V was trimmed by 4 bases and J by 3 bases, leaving 15 bases between them. Germline V gene sequence: CDR1 KGHSH, CDR2 LQKENI. Here the CDR3 reads CASSQRTGLPNEKLFF. For the CDR3, the DNA is TGTGCCAGCTCACAACGAACAGGGTTGCCTAATGAAAAACTGTTTTTT.

The genes are TRBV2 and TRBJ2-5; perhaps TRBD2 as D (6 bases). The CDR3 has 13 residues. From germline, CDR1 is SNHLY and CDR2 FYNNEI. The V end was cut by 0 bases, the J end by 9 bases, with 11 bases between. For the CDR3, the DNA is TGTGCCAGCAGTGAAGCTGCTCCGGGGGCCCAGTACTTC. Translated, it gives CASSEAAPGAQYF.

Ten or more counts support this clonotype. This chain connects TRBV20-1 to TRBJ1-3; 9 nucleotides agree with TRBD1. Germline V gene data show CDR1 as DFQATT and CDR2 as SNEGSKA (reference sequence). J was trimmed by 3 bases and V by 2 bases; bases with no gene match: 5. This CDR3 spans 15 amino acids. For the CDR3, the DNA is TGCAGTGCTAGAATCGGGACAGGGCTTGGAAACACCATATATTTT. Its translation: CSARIGTGLGNTIYF.

The table lists this clonotype with a few counts. The chain links TRBV7-2 to TRBJ2-1; D is undetermined. CDR3 length: 13 residues. Germline V gene lookup returns CDR1 SGHTA and CDR2 FQGNSA. Trimming shortened V by 5 bases and J by 4 bases, and 9 bases separated the two germline ends. CDR3 bases: TGTGCCAGCAGCCTGAACTCTTACAATGAGCAGTTCTTC. This codes for CASSLNSYNEQFF.

Ten or more counts support this clonotype. The chain uses TRBV29-1 and TRBJ2-3; 8 bases agree with TRBD2. CDR3 length: 12 amino acids. Germline CDR1 is SQVTM and CDR2 is ANQGSEA. V trimming: 4 bases; J trimming: 11 bases; junction bases outside the gene matches: 8. In DNA, the CDR3 is TGCAGCGTTGGGGGTAGCGGGATTGAGCAGTATTTT. As protein: CSVGGSGIEQYF.

This clonotype was seen many times. This chain uses TRBV6-1 with TRBJ2-2; 10 bases match TRBD2. The V and J ends lost 6 bases and 4 bases, in that order; junction bases with no gene match: 2. The CDR3 has 14 residues. CDR1 MNHNS and CDR2 SASEGT come from the germline V gene. In DNA, the CDR3 is TGTGCCAGCAGAAGCGGGGGGGCCACCGGGGAGCTGTTTTTT. Its protein is CASRSGGATGELFF.

This clonotype was seen repeatedly, ten times or more. The chain couples TRBV9 to TRBJ2-3; the D gene is possibly TRBD1 (6 bases). The V gene lost 0 bases and the J gene lost 6 bases, with 14 bases spanning the gap. The length of the CDR3 is 15 residues. The germline V gene has CDR1 SGDLS and CDR2 YYNGEE. CDR3: CASSVGSGDGDTQYF. The CDR3 DNA reads TGTGCCAGCAGCGTAGGGTCAGGGGACGGGGATACGCAGTATTTT.

The table lists this clonotype with many counts. V gene TRBV29-1 combines with J gene TRBJ2-7, with D perhaps TRBD1 or TRBD2 (6 bases each). Germline V gene lookup returns CDR1 SQVTM and CDR2 ANQGSEA. The CDR3 runs 13 residues. Trimming took 6 bases from V and 3 from J, leaving 15 bases between them. This CDR3 reads CSVGGGVLYEQYF. CDR3 bases: TGCAGCGTCGGGGGCGGGGTTCTCTACGAGCAGTACTTC.

This clonotype was observed many times. This sequence joins TRBV20-1 and TRBJ2-1, with 11 bases that match TRBD2. Germline values: CDR1 DFQATT, CDR2 SNEGSKA (reference sequence). The CDR3 is 14 amino acids. Trimming removed 6 bases from V and 3 bases from J; junction bases left unmatched: 4. The CDR3 DNA follows: TGCAGTGCCTCCGGGACTAGCGGCTACAATGAGCAGTTCTTC. The encoded protein is CSASGTSGYNEQFF.

The rearrangement uses TRBV11-1 and TRBJ2-3, with 9 bases fitting TRBD2. This CDR3 is 19 amino acids long. Germline CDR1 and CDR2: SGHAT and FQDESV (reference sequence). The V segment lost 0 bases and the J segment 0 bases; nucleotides outside the gene matches: 10. The CDR3 DNA reads as TGTGCCAGCAGCTTAGCGCTCGGGCTAGCGGGACTTAGCACAGATACGCAGTATTTT. It yields the protein CASSLALGLAGLSTDTQYF.

This clonotype was picked up one time. J is TRBJ2-3 and V is TRBV10-3, with unresolved D. V was cut by 3 bases and J by 0 bases, with 10 bases left in between. This CDR3 has 15 amino acids. CDR1 and CDR2 (germline): ENHRY, SYGVKD. DNA of the CDR3: TGTGCCATCAGTGATAGTCCAACTAGCACAGATACGCAGTATTTT. Translation: CAISDSPTSTDTQYF.

In this sample, this clonotype turned up many times. The chain couples TRBV12-3 or TRBV12-4 to TRBJ1-2; D gene ambiguous. The V end lost 3 bases, the J end lost 4 bases, and 12 bases lay between the germline ends. CDR3 length: 14 amino acids. CDR3 region: CASSLGPGVYGYTF. The CDR3 region has the DNA TGTGCCAGCAGTTTGGGCCCCGGGGTCTATGGCTACACCTTC.

This clonotype was observed at least ten times. CDR3 sequence reads: CASSVGTGETGNTIYF. CDR3 coding DNA: TGCGCCAGCAGCGTGGGGACAGGGGAAACTGGAAACACCATATATTTT. The chain carries TRBV5-1 and TRBJ1-3, with 10 bases lining up with TRBD1. The length of the CDR3 is 16 residues. After removal of 4 bases from V and 2 bases from J, the junction contained 6 bases not matched to a gene. The germline gives CDR1 SGHRS, CDR2 YFSETQ.